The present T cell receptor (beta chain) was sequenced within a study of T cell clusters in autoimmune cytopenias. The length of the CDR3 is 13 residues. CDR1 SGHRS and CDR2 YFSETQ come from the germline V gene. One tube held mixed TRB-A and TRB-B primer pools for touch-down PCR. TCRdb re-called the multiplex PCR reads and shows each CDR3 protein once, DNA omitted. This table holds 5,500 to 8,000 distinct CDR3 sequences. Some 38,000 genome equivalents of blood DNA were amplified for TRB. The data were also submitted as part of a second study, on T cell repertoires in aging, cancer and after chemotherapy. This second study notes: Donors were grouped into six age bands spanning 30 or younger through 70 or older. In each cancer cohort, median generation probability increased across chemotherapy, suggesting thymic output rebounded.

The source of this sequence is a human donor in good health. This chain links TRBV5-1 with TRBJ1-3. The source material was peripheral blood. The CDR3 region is CASSSPSGNTIYF.